This T cell receptor (beta chain) came from a study of blood T cell repertoires in COVID-19. Study-wide background: Samples taken during acute and convalescent COVID-19 were collected in the United States, Italy and Spain. PBMCs, B-cell-depleted T cells, or T cells were the source of the cDNA or gDNA that made up the material.

CDR3 length equals 11 residues. Germline V gene data show CDR1 as MNHEY and CDR2 as SVGAGI. Trimming shortened V by 10 bases and J by 4 bases, and 11 bases separated the two germline ends. Methods used by the authors: Amplifying reference gene primers gave estimates of nucleated cell counts. TCRdb's copy holds only in-frame clones and misses some; the assay was immunoSEQ multiplex PCR. Clonal size and the V and J genes are those of that table, whereas D and trimming came from the DNA. The sample lists over 150,000 clones, approximately 86% occurring once. This chain links TRBV6-5 with TRBJ2-7, with a possible D match to TRBD2 (5 bases). This sequence was found in a man in his fifties with active or convalescent COVID-19. The specimen sequenced was peripheral blood. DNA of the CDR3: TGTGCCATCGGGTCGGGGTACGAGCAGTACTTC. The encoded protein is CAIGSGYEQYF.